The rows below give T cell receptor beta chains drawn from one sample of a study of blood T cells in healthy people across ages. TCRdb analysed the 5' RACE reads with MiXCR anew, one entry per CDR3 protein. The sample lists approximately 1,000,000 distinct CDR3 sequences, around two fifths seen once, with about 12% in the top ten. Sequenced: blood. The receptors here all came from a man aged 18 to 29 in good health. CDR3s include the opening cysteine and the closing phenylalanine or tryptophan. D genes are given only for firm matches. Size is omitted from some rows. Given values are once, few, many or a class for expanded clones.

j_call: TRBJ2-5
d_call: NA
clone_size: NA
v_call: TRBV7-9
cdr3_nt: TGTGCCAGCAGCTTAACAGGGTCCGAAGAGACCCAGTACTTC
cdr3_aa: CASSLTGSEETQYF

j_call: TRBJ2-7
d_call: TRBD2
clone_size: few
v_call: TRBV5-1
cdr3_nt: TGCGCCAGCAGCTCCGCCGGGACTAGGGCCTACGAGCAGTACTTC
cdr3_aa: CASSSAGTRAYEQYF

j_call: TRBJ1-1
d_call: NA
clone_size: NA
v_call: TRBV19
cdr3_nt: TGTGCCAGTAGTATAGATGGCGAGGGGAACACTGAAGCTTTCTTT
cdr3_aa: CASSIDGEGNTEAFF

j_call: TRBJ2-3
d_call: TRBD2
clone_size: few
v_call: TRBV19
cdr3_nt: TGTGCCAGTAGTTATACCGGGACTAGCGGACAAACAGATACGCAGTATTTT
cdr3_aa: CASSYTGTSGQTDTQYF

j_call: TRBJ1-1
d_call: NA
clone_size: NA
v_call: TRBV5-1
cdr3_nt: TGCGCCAGCAGCATCGGGGCGGGACGGACGATGAACACTGAAGCTTTCTTT
cdr3_aa: CASSIGAGRTMNTEAFF

j_call: TRBJ1-2
d_call: NA
clone_size: few
v_call: TRBV20-1
cdr3_nt: TGCAGTGCCTTGGGACGGAACCAGCGAACCAGGGCCATCTATGGCTACACCTTC
cdr3_aa: CSALGRNQRTRAIYGYTF

j_call: TRBJ1-6
d_call: NA
clone_size: NA
v_call: TRBV7-9
cdr3_nt: TGTGCCAGCTGCGTTATTGGCGGCCCGTATAATTCACCCCTCCACTTT
cdr3_aa: CASCVIGGPYNSPLHF

j_call: TRBJ1-2
d_call: NA
clone_size: NA
v_call: TRBV7-2
cdr3_nt: TGTGCCAGCAGCCGAAACACCCTACAGGATGGCTACACCTTC
cdr3_aa: CASSRNTLQDGYTF

j_call: TRBJ2-7
d_call: NA
clone_size: NA
v_call: TRBV28
cdr3_nt: TGTGCCAGCAGTTTGCAGGTTGGAAAGTACGAGCAGTACTTC
cdr3_aa: CASSLQVGKYEQYF

j_call: TRBJ2-3
d_call: TRBD2
clone_size: few
v_call: TRBV27
cdr3_nt: TGTGCCAGCACCCCAGGACTAGGGTCAGATACGCAGTATTTT
cdr3_aa: CASTPGLGSDTQYF

j_call: TRBJ2-7
d_call: NA
clone_size: NA
v_call: TRBV11-2
cdr3_nt: TGTGCCAGCTGCTCCAGGAGATGGGATGAGCAGTACTTC
cdr3_aa: CASCSRRWDEQYF

j_call: TRBJ2-5
d_call: NA
clone_size: NA
v_call: TRBV27
cdr3_nt: TGTGCCAGCAGCCTATCGGCGGACTACCAAGAGACCCAGTACTTC
cdr3_aa: CASSLSADYQETQYF

j_call: TRBJ2-5
d_call: NA
clone_size: NA
v_call: TRBV5-1
cdr3_nt: TGCGCCAGCAGCCGATCCGGGTACCAAGAGACCCAGTACTTC
cdr3_aa: CASSRSGYQETQYF

j_call: TRBJ1-2
d_call: NA
clone_size: NA
v_call: TRBV5-1
cdr3_nt: TGCGCCAGCAGCCAAACTCCCGGACGGGATCTTAACTATGGCTACACCTTC
cdr3_aa: CASSQTPGRDLNYGYTF

j_call: TRBJ2-3
d_call: NA
clone_size: NA
v_call: TRBV20-1
cdr3_nt: TGCAGTGCTAGAACGGGGGACATTGTCACAGATACGCAGTATTTT
cdr3_aa: CSARTGDIVTDTQYF

j_call: TRBJ2-5
d_call: NA
clone_size: NA
v_call: TRBV12-3/TRBV12-4
cdr3_nt: TGTGCCAGCAGTCCCCCCAGCGGCCTCTCACGGACCCAGTACTTC
cdr3_aa: CASSPPSGLSRTQYF

j_call: TRBJ2-1
d_call: TRBD2
clone_size: NA
v_call: TRBV9
cdr3_nt: TGTGCCAGCAGCGCTTCGGGAGGGACCTCGTACAATGAGCAGTTCTTC
cdr3_aa: CASSASGGTSYNEQFF

j_call: TRBJ2-1
d_call: NA
clone_size: once
v_call: TRBV10-3
cdr3_nt: TGTGCCATCAGTGAGAAGGGCCCTGATGAGCAGTTCTTC
cdr3_aa: CAISEKGPDEQFF

j_call: TRBJ2-5
d_call: TRBD1
clone_size: NA
v_call: TRBV10-3
cdr3_nt: TGTGCCCTCGGGGCCCGGGACAGCAATTACAATGAGCAGTACTTC
cdr3_aa: CALGARDSNYNEQYF

j_call: TRBJ2-1
d_call: TRBD2
clone_size: few
v_call: TRBV20-1
cdr3_nt: TGCAGTGCCACGACTAGCGGGGGGAGATTCTCCTACAATGAGCAGTTCTTC
cdr3_aa: CSATTSGGRFSYNEQFF

j_call: TRBJ1-4
d_call: TRBD1
clone_size: NA
v_call: TRBV12-3/TRBV12-4
cdr3_nt: TGTGCCAGCAGTTTTGACAGGGGAACGGGGGAAAAACTGTTTTTT
cdr3_aa: CASSFDRGTGEKLFF

j_call: TRBJ2-6
d_call: NA
clone_size: NA
v_call: TRBV5-1
cdr3_nt: TGCGCCAGCAGCTTGGTCACAACCCCTGGGGCCAACGTCCTGACTTTC
cdr3_aa: CASSLVTTPGANVLTF

j_call: TRBJ2-1
d_call: NA
clone_size: NA
v_call: TRBV15
cdr3_nt: TGTGCCACCAGCACCCGTCAGGGTCCCTACAATGAGCAGTTCTTC
cdr3_aa: CATSTRQGPYNEQFF

j_call: TRBJ2-7
d_call: NA
clone_size: few
v_call: TRBV20-1
cdr3_nt: TGCAGTGCGCACGCCCTGATGGCGGCCTACGAGCAGTACTTC
cdr3_aa: CSAHALMAAYEQYF

j_call: TRBJ2-5
d_call: TRBD1
clone_size: many
v_call: TRBV29-1
cdr3_nt: TGCAGCGCTCAGGGGGCTTTTGGGGAGACCCAGTACTTC
cdr3_aa: CSAQGAFGETQYF

j_call: TRBJ2-7
d_call: TRBD2
clone_size: NA
v_call: TRBV5-4
cdr3_nt: TGTGCCAGCAGCACGGATGGGACTAGCACCTACGAGCAGTACTTC
cdr3_aa: CASSTDGTSTYEQYF

j_call: TRBJ1-1
d_call: NA
clone_size: few
v_call: TRBV6-2/TRBV6-3
cdr3_nt: TGTGCCAGCACGAGTTCTTGGGGTGGAGGCACTGAAGCTTTCTTT
cdr3_aa: CASTSSWGGGTEAFF

j_call: TRBJ2-1
d_call: NA
clone_size: few
v_call: TRBV7-8
cdr3_nt: TGTGCCAGCAGCCTATTAACAGGCTCCTACAATGAGCAGTTCTTC
cdr3_aa: CASSLLTGSYNEQFF

j_call: TRBJ2-1
d_call: NA
clone_size: NA
v_call: TRBV20-1
cdr3_nt: TGCAGTGCTAGTCCCACCAATGAGCAGTTCTTC
cdr3_aa: CSASPTNEQFF

j_call: TRBJ1-4
d_call: NA
clone_size: NA
v_call: TRBV5-5
cdr3_nt: TGTGCCAGCAGCTTGGAGGGGGAACTGTTTAATGAAAAACTGTTTTTT
cdr3_aa: CASSLEGELFNEKLFF

j_call: TRBJ2-2
d_call: TRBD1
clone_size: NA
v_call: TRBV7-9
cdr3_nt: TGTGCCAGCAGGATGGGACAGGCGAACACCGGGGAGCTGTTTTTT
cdr3_aa: CASRMGQANTGELFF

j_call: TRBJ2-1
d_call: TRBD1
clone_size: NA
v_call: TRBV29-1
cdr3_nt: TGCAGCGTTGAAGCACAGGGGGCAAGGGATGAGCAGTTCTTC
cdr3_aa: CSVEAQGARDEQFF

j_call: TRBJ2-1
d_call: TRBD2
clone_size: NA
v_call: TRBV20-1
cdr3_nt: TGCAGTGCTGTCCGGACTAGAGTACCTGAAAATGAGCAGTTCTTC
cdr3_aa: CSAVRTRVPENEQFF

j_call: TRBJ1-2
d_call: NA
clone_size: few
v_call: TRBV4-1
cdr3_nt: TGCGCCAGCAGCCGGGACACCGGGTACTATGGCTACACCTTC
cdr3_aa: CASSRDTGYYGYTF

j_call: TRBJ1-2
d_call: TRBD1
clone_size: NA
v_call: TRBV6-6
cdr3_nt: TGTGCCAGCAGCTCCCAACTACAGGGGATGGGGTATGGCTACACCTTC
cdr3_aa: CASSSQLQGMGYGYTF

j_call: TRBJ2-7
d_call: NA
clone_size: few
v_call: TRBV20-1
cdr3_nt: TGCAGTGCTAGTGAGGGGTGGGTCTTCGACGAGCAGTACTTC
cdr3_aa: CSASEGWVFDEQYF

j_call: TRBJ1-2
d_call: NA
clone_size: NA
v_call: TRBV7-2
cdr3_nt: TGTGCCAGCAGCTTATTCTTGGGACGGGCTAACACCTTC
cdr3_aa: CASSLFLGRANTF

j_call: TRBJ2-3
d_call: NA
clone_size: few
v_call: TRBV5-1
cdr3_nt: TGCGCCAGCAGCTTGGCCCTAGGGTACGATACGCAGTATTTT
cdr3_aa: CASSLALGYDTQYF

j_call: TRBJ1-2
d_call: NA
clone_size: NA
v_call: TRBV4-3
cdr3_nt: TGCGCCGGCAGCCAAGGGGTGGCTTCGTATGGCTACACCTTC
cdr3_aa: CAGSQGVASYGYTF

j_call: TRBJ2-5
d_call: NA
clone_size: NA
v_call: TRBV6-2/TRBV6-3
cdr3_nt: TGCGCCAGCAGTTATAGGGGGGGCCTGCGATATGAGCAGTACTTC
cdr3_aa: CASSYRGGLRYEQYF

j_call: TRBJ1-2
d_call: NA
clone_size: NA
v_call: TRBV7-3
cdr3_nt: TGTGCCAGCAGCTTAACGGGAACGGGACCCTTAAACTATGGCTACACCTTC
cdr3_aa: CASSLTGTGPLNYGYTF

j_call: TRBJ2-2
d_call: NA
clone_size: NA
v_call: TRBV12-3/TRBV12-4
cdr3_nt: TGTGCCAGCAGTGGCCGGGACGGATACACCGGGGAGCTGTTTTTT
cdr3_aa: CASSGRDGYTGELFF

j_call: TRBJ2-3
d_call: TRBD2
clone_size: few
v_call: TRBV28
cdr3_nt: TGTGCCAGCAGGGCGGACAGATATAGCGGGGGGGCCGCCCCAGATACGCAGTATTTT
cdr3_aa: CASRADRYSGGAAPDTQYF

j_call: TRBJ1-5
d_call: NA
clone_size: once
v_call: TRBV21-1
cdr3_nt: TGTGCCAGCAGCAAAGGGACAGGGGCGTATAGCAATCAGCCCCAGCATTTT
cdr3_aa: CASSKGTGAYSNQPQHF

j_call: TRBJ1-2
d_call: NA
clone_size: few
v_call: TRBV2
cdr3_nt: TGTGCCAGCAGTGAAGCAGGCCATTATGGCTACACCTTC
cdr3_aa: CASSEAGHYGYTF

j_call: TRBJ1-2
d_call: NA
clone_size: few
v_call: TRBV7-9
cdr3_nt: TGTGCCAGCAGCTTCCCTGAGGGGTATGGCTACACCTTC
cdr3_aa: CASSFPEGYGYTF

j_call: TRBJ1-2
d_call: NA
clone_size: few
v_call: TRBV12-3/TRBV12-4
cdr3_nt: TGTGCCAGCAGTTTAGGGGGGGGCCTTAGGGGCTACACCTTC
cdr3_aa: CASSLGGGLRGYTF

j_call: TRBJ1-5
d_call: NA
clone_size: once
v_call: TRBV6-6
cdr3_nt: TGTGCCAGCACTAAGGGCACCCTGGTCAATCAGCCCCAGCATTTT
cdr3_aa: CASTKGTLVNQPQHF

j_call: TRBJ1-1
d_call: NA
clone_size: NA
v_call: TRBV6-1
cdr3_nt: TGTGCCAGCAGTGAAAGGGGGGGGCTCACTGAAGCTTTCTTT
cdr3_aa: CASSERGGLTEAFF

j_call: TRBJ2-6
d_call: NA
clone_size: NA
v_call: TRBV12-3/TRBV12-4
cdr3_nt: TGTGCCAGCAGTGCCAGACGGCTATGGGACCTGACTTTC
cdr3_aa: CASSARRLWDLTF

j_call: TRBJ2-1
d_call: TRBD1
clone_size: few
v_call: TRBV18
cdr3_nt: TGTGCCAGCTCACCTATAGGGACAGGCTACAATGAGCAGTTCTTC
cdr3_aa: CASSPIGTGYNEQFF

j_call: TRBJ2-3
d_call: TRBD1
clone_size: few
v_call: TRBV24-1
cdr3_nt: TGTGCCACCAGTCATGACCGGGACAGGGGTCAGACAGATACGCAGTATTTT
cdr3_aa: CATSHDRDRGQTDTQYF

j_call: TRBJ2-3
d_call: TRBD2
clone_size: NA
v_call: TRBV2
cdr3_nt: TGTGCCAGCAGTTGGACTAGCGCTACGGATACGCAGTATTTT
cdr3_aa: CASSWTSATDTQYF

j_call: TRBJ2-5
d_call: NA
clone_size: NA
v_call: TRBV6-1
cdr3_nt: TGTGCCAGCATACAGAACCAAGAGACCCAGTACTTC
cdr3_aa: CASIQNQETQYF

j_call: TRBJ2-1
d_call: NA
clone_size: NA
v_call: TRBV9
cdr3_nt: TGTGCCAGCAGCGTAGCTAGCAACCCCCTAAGCCATGAGCAGTTCTTC
cdr3_aa: CASSVASNPLSHEQFF

j_call: TRBJ2-5
d_call: NA
clone_size: NA
v_call: TRBV2
cdr3_nt: TGTGCCAGCAGTGGGGACATGTTAGAGACCCAGTACTTC
cdr3_aa: CASSGDMLETQYF

j_call: TRBJ2-2
d_call: NA
clone_size: few
v_call: TRBV10-3
cdr3_nt: TGTGCCACCGCGCTCAGGGACACCGGGGAGCTGTTTTTT
cdr3_aa: CATALRDTGELFF

j_call: TRBJ1-2
d_call: NA
clone_size: NA
v_call: TRBV20-1
cdr3_nt: TGCAGTCCTTCCGAAGACCCTTATGGCTACACCTTC
cdr3_aa: CSPSEDPYGYTF